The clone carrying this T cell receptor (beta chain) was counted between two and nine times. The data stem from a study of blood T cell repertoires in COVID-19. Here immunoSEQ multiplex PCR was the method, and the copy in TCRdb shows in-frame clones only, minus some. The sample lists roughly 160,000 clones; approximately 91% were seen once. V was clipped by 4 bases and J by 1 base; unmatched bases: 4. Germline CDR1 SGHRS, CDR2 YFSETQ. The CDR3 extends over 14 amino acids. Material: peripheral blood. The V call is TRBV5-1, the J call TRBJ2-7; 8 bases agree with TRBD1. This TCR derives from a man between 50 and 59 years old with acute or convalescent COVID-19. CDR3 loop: CASSARTGSYEQYF. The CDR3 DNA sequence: TGCGCCAGCAGCGCGCGGACAGGGTCCTACGAGCAGTACTTC.